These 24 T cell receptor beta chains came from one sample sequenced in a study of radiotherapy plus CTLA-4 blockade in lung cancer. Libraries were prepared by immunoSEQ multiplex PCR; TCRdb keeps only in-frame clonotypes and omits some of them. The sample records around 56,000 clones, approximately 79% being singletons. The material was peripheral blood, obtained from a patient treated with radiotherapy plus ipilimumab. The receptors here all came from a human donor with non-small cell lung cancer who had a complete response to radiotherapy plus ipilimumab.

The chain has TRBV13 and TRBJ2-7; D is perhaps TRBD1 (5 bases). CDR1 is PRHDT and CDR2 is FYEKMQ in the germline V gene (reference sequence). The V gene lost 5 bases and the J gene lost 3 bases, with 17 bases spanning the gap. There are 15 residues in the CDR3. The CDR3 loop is CASSPRSEGVYEQYF. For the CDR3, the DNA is TGTGCCAGCAGCCCCCGCAGCGAAGGGGTCTACGAGCAGTACTTC.

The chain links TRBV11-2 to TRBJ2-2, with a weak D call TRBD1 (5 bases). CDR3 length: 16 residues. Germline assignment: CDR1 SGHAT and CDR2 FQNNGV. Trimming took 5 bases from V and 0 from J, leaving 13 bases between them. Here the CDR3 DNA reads TGTGCCAGCAGCCCTCAGGGCGCGGCGAACACCGGGGAGCTGTTTTTT. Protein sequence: CASSPQGAANTGELFF.

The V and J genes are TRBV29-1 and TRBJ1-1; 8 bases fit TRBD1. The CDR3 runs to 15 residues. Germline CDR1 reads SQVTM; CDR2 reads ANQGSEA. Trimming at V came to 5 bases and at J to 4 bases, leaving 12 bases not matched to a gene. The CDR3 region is CSVFTGGTLSTEAFF. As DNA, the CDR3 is TGCAGCGTTTTCACAGGGGGAACCTTGAGCACTGAAGCTTTCTTT.

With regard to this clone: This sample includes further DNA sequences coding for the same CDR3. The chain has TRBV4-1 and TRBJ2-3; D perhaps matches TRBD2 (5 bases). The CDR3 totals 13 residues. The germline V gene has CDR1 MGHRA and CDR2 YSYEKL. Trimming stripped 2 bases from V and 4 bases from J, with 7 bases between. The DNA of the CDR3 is TGCGCCAGCAGCCAACCGGGGTCAGATACGCAGTATTTT. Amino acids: CASSQPGSDTQYF.

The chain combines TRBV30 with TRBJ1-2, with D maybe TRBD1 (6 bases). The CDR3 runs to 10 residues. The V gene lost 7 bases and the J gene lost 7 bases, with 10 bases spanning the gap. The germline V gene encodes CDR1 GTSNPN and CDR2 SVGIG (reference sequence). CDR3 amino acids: CAFRTAGYTF. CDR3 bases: TGTGCCTTTCGGACAGCTGGCTACACCTTC.

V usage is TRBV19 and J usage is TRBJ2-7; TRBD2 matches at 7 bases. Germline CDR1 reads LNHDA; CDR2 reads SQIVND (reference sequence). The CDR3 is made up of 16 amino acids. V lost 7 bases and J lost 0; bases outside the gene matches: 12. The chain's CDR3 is CASTPTWGGNSYEQYF. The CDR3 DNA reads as TGTGCCAGTACTCCCACCTGGGGGGGGAACTCCTACGAGCAGTACTTC.

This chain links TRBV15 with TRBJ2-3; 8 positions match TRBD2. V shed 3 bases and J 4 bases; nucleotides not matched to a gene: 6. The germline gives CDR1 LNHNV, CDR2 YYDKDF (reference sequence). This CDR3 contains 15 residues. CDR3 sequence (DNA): TGTGCCACCAGCAGGCCCGGGGGGGGTGCAGATACGCAGTATTTT. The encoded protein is CATSRPGGGADTQYF. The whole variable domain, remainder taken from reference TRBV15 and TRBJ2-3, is DAMVIQNPRYQVTQFGKPVTLSCSQTLNHNVMYWYQQKSSQAPKLLFHYYDKDFNNEADTPDNFQSRRPNTSFCFLDIRSPGLGDTAMYLCATSRPGGGADTQYFGPGTRLTVL.

Here the CDR3 DNA reads TGTGCCAGCTCACCACGGCAGGAACTTAACTATGGCTACACCTTC. Amino acids: CASSPRQELNYGYTF. This chain connects TRBV18 to TRBJ1-2, with D unresolved. The ends were cut back, 1 base at V and 1 base at J, with 10 bases in the middle. Germline values: CDR1 KGHSH, CDR2 LQKENI. This CDR3 contains 15 residues.

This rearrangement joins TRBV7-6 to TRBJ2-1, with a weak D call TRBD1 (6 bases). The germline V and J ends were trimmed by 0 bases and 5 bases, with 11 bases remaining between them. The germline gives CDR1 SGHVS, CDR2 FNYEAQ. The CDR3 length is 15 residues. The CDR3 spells CASSLAPRTDNEQFF. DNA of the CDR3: TGTGCCAGCAGCTTAGCCCCGCGGACAGACAATGAGCAGTTCTTC.

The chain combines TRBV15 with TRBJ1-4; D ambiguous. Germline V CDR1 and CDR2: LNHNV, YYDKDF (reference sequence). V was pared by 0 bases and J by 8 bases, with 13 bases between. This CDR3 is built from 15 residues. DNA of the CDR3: TGTGCCACCAGCAGAGAGGCGCTCGGAGGCGAAAAACTGTTTTTT. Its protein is CATSREALGGEKLFF.

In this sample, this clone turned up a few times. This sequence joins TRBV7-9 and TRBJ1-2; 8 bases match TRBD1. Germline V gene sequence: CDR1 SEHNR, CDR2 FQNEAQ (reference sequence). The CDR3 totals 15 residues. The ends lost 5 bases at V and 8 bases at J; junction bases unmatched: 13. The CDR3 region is CASSPAARGQGGYTF. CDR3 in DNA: TGTGCCAGCAGCCCGGCCGCCAGGGGGCAGGGGGGCTACACCTTC.

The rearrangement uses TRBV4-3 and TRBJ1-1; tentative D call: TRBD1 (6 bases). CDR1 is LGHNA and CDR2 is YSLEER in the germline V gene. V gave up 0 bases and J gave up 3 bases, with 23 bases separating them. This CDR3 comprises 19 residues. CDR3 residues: CASSQDIRTEASRDTEAFF. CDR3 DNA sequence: TGCGCCAGCAGCCAAGATATTAGGACAGAAGCCTCAAGGGACACTGAAGCTTTCTTT.

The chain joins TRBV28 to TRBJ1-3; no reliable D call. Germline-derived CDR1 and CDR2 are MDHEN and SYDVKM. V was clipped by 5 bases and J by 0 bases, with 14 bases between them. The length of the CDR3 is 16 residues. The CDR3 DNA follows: TGTGCCAGCAGTGCCCCGACTTCCAGCTCTGGAAACACCATATATTTT. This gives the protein CASSAPTSSSGNTIYF.

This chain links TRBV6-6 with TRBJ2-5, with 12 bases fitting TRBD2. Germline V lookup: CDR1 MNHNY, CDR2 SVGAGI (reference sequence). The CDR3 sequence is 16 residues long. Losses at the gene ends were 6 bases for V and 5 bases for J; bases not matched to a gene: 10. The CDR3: CASRPTSGGPYETQYF. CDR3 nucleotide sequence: TGTGCCAGCAGGCCTACTAGCGGGGGGCCGTATGAGACCCAGTACTTC.

This chain's CDR3 is CASSLSTGPGSNTEAFF. Written as DNA, the CDR3 is TGCGCCAGCAGCTTATCGACAGGACCTGGATCAAACACTGAAGCTTTCTTT. The genes are TRBV5-1 and TRBJ1-1, with D perhaps TRBD1 (6 bases). Germline V lookup: CDR1 SGHRS, CDR2 YFSETQ. CDR3 length equals 17 residues. Trimming pared 2 bases from V and 2 bases from J, leaving 19 bases between.

The CDR3 DNA is TGTGCCTGGAGTGTCAACTATTTCAATGAGCAGTTCTTC. Translated: CAWSVNYFNEQFF. This rearrangement joins TRBV30 to TRBJ2-1; D is unclear. Per the germline V gene, CDR1 is GTSNPN and CDR2 is SVGIG (reference sequence). CDR3 length equals 13 residues. Trimming removed 0 bases at V and 6 bases at J, with 9 bases between.

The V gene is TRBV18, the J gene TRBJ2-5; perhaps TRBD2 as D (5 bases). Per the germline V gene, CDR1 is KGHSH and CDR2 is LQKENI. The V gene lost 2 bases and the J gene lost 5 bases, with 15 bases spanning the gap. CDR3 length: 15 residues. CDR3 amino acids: CASSPGEIGRETQYF. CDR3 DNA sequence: TGTGCCAGCTCACCAGGGGAGATAGGACGGGAGACCCAGTACTTC.

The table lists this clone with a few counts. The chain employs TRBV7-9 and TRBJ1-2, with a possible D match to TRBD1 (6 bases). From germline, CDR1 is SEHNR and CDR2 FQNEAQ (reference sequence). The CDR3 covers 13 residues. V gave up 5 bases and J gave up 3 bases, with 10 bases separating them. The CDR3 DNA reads TGTGCCAGCAGCCAGGGACACTACTATGGCTACACCTTC. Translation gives CASSQGHYYGYTF. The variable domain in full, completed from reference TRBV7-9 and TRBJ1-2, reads DTGVSQNPRHKITKRGQNVTFRCDPISEHNRLYWYRQTLGQGPEFLTYFQNEAQLEKSRLLSDRFSAERPKGSFSTLEIQRTEQGDSAMYLCASSQGHYYGYTFGSGTRLTVV.

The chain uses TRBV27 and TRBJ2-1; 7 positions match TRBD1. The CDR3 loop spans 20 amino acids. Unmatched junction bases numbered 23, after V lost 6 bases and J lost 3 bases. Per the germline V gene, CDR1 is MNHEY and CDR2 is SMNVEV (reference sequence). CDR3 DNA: TGTGCCAGCAGACAACGGACAGGAGATTCCCCAGACCGCGTCTACAATGAGCAGTTCTTC. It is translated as CASRQRTGDSPDRVYNEQFF.

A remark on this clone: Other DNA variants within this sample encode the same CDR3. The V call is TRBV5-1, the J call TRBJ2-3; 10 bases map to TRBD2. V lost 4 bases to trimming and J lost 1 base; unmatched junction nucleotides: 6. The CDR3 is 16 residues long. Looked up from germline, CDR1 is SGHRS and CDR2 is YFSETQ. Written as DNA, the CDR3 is TGCGCCAGCAGCCTTGGGGGGACTAGCGGCACAGATACGCAGTATTTT. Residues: CASSLGGTSGTDTQYF.

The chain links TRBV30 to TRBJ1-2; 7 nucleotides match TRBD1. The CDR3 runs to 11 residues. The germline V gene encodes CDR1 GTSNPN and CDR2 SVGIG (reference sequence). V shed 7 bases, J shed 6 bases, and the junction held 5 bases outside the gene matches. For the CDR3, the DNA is TGTGCCTCGACAGGGTTGCATGGCTACACCTTC. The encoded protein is CASTGLHGYTF.

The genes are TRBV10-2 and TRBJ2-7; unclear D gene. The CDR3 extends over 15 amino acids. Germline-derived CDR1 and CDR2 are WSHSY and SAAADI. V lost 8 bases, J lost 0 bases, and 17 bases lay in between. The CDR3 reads CASRRGVEHSYEQYV. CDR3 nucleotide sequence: TGCGCCAGCCGGCGAGGAGTTGAACACTCCTACGAGCAGTACGTC.

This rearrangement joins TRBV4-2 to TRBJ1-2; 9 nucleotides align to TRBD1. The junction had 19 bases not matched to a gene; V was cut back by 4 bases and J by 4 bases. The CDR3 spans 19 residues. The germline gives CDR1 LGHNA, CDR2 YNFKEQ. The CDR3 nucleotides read TGTGCCAGCAGCCCTCGCGGGGGGACAGGGTTCATTGGGGCCTATGGCTACACCTTC. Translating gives CASSPRGGTGFIGAYGYTF.

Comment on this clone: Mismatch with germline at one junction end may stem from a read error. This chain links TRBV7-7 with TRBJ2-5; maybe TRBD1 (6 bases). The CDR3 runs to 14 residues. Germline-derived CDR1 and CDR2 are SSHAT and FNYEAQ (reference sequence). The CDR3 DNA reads TGTGCTAGCAGCACCATGGAACTACAGGGGACCCAGTACTTC. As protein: CASSTMELQGTQYF. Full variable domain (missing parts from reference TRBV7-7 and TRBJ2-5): GAGVSQSPRYKVTKRGQDVTLRCDPISSHATLYWYQQALGQGPEFLTYFNYEAQPDKSGLPSDRFSAERPEGSISTLTIQRTEQRDSAMYRCASSTMELQGTQYFGPGTRLLVL.